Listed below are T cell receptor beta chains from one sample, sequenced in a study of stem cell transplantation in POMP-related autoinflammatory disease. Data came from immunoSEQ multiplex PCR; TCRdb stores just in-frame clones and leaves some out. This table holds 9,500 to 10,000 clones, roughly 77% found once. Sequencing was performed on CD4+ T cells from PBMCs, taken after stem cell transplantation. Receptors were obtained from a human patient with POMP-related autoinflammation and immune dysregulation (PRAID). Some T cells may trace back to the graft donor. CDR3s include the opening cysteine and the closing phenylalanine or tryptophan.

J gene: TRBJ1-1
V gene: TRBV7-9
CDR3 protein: CASSLVGRNTEAFF

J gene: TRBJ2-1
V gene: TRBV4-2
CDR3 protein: CASSPGYGPGNEQFF

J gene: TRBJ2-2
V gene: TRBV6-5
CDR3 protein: CASSYGSASNTGELFF

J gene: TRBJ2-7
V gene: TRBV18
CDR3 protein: CASSPQRGTGVETYEQYF

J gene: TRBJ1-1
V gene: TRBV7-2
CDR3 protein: CASSSQGRVGAFF

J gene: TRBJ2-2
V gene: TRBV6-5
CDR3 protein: CASSYSGLSLRELFF

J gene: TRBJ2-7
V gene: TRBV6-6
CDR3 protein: CASSERDSYEQYF

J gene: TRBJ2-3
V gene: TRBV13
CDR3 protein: CASSVRRGSGRVTDTQYF

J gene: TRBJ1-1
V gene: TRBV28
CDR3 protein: CASSSQKAFF

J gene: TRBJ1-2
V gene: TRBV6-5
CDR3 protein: CASSYRTTGYGYTF

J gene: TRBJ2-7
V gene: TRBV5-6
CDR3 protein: CASSFGGPEQYF

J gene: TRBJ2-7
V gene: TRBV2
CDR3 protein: CASTGNTPYNSYEQYF

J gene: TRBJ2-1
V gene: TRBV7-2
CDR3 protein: CASSLDRAAYNEQFF

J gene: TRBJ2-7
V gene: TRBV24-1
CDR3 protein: CATSDHPGQGLYEQYF

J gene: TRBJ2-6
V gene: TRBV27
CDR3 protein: CASSLLGRGRSGANVLTF

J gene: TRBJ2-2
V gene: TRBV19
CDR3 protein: CARRPLAGGDTGELFF

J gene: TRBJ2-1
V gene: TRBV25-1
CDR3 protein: CASSVTGGNEQFF

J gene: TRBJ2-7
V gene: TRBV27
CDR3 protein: CASSTFGAGKAYEQYF

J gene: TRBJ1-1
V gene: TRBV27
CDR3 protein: CASSLYPPGTGGTEAFF

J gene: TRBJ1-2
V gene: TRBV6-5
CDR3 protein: CASSYSGNLGYGYTF

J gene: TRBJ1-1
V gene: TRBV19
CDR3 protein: CASNIQGAYEAFF

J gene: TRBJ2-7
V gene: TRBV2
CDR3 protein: CASMGSYEQYF

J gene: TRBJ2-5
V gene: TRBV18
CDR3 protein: CASSPPRGVQETQYF

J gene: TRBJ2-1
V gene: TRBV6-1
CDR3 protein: CASSDKGWNEQFF

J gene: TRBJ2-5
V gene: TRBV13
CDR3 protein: CASSFTQGARETQYF

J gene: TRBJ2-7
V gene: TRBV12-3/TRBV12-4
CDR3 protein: CASSLGWFEQYF

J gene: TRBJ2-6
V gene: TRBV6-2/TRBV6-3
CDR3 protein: CASSDGGYSGANVLTF

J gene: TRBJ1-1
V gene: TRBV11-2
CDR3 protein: CASRSPRNTEAFF

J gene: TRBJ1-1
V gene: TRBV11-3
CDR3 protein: CASSLEENTEAFF

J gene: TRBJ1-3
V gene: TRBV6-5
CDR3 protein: CASSYGSSGNTIYF

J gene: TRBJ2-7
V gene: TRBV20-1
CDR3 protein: CSARVSYEQYF

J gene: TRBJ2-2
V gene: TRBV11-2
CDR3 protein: CASTSLTGELFF

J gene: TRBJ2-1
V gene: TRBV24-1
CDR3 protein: CATSDWVGLADNEQFF

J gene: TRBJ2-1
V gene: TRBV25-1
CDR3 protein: CASSDGAGAVREQFF

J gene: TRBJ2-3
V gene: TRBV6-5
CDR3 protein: CASGQAGGDTQYF

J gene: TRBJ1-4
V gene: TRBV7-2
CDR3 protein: CASSLGTGRSEKLFF

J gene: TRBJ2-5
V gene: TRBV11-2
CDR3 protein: CASSLDRFQETQYF

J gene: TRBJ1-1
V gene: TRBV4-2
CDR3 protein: CASSPDSRAEAFF

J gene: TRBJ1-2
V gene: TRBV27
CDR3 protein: CASSQGAGYGYTF

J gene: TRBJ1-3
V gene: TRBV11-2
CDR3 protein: CASSLNGGSGNTIYF

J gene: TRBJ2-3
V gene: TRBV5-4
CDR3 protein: CASSLVGTSGLGPDTQYF

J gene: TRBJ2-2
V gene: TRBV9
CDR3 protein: CASSVVVTGELFF

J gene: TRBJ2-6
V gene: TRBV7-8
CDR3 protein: CASRVTGANVLTF

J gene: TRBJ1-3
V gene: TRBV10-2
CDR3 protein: CASSDRGGNTIYF

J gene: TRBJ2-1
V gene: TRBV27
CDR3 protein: CASRGRGLNEQFF

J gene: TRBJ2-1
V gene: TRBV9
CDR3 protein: CASSPRGGSGTYNEQFF

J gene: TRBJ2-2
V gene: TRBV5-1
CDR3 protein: CASSTASGRASGELFF

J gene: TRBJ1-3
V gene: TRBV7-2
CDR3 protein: CASSPQLSGNTIYF

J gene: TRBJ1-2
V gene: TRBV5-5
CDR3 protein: CASSPDLYYGYTF

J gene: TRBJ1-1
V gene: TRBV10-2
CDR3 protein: CASNQDGNTEAFF

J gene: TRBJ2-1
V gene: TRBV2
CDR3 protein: CASSGNGGGDNRQFF

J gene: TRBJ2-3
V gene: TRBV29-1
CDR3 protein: CSVGRGGTDTQYF

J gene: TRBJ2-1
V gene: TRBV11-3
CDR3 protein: CASSFINEQFF

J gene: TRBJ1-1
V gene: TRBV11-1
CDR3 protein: CASRGWGTEAFF

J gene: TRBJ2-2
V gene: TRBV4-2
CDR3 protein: CASTFGGKTGELFF

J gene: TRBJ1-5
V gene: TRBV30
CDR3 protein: CAWSLGSNQPQHF

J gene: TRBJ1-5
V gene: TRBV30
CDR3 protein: CAWSGDGSNQPQHF